Listed here are 4 T cell receptor beta chains from one sample, sequenced in a study of TIL therapy for anti-PD-1-resistant metastatic lung cancer. Sequencing used immunoSEQ v3. Assay used: immunoSEQ multiplex PCR; TCRdb lists only in-frame clones, some missing. The sample has approximately 60,000 clones; roughly 80% are singletons. Regarding time point: pre-treatment sample, taken before nivolumab and TIL therapy. Sequenced material: blood, taken at baseline. The receptors originated from a person aged 25 to 80 with non-small cell lung cancer.

This chain joins TRBV10-3 and TRBJ2-5; no firm D call. This CDR3 contains 14 residues. Germline values: CDR1 ENHRY, CDR2 SYGVKD. V was pared by 3 bases and J by 1 base, with 9 bases between. Here the CDR3 DNA reads TGTGCCATCAGTGAAGGATCCTTCCAAGAGACCCAGTACTTC. Residues: CAISEGSFQETQYF.

This clone was found a few times. The chain uses TRBV4-3 and TRBJ2-2, with 10 bases fitting TRBD2. The CDR3 consists of 17 residues. The germline V gene encodes CDR1 LGHNA and CDR2 YSLEER. V shed 4 bases, J shed 1 base, and the junction held 6 bases outside the gene matches. CDR3 nucleotides: TGCGCCAGCAGCCTAGATATAGCGGGAGGGAACACCGGGGAGCTGTTTTTT. It specifies CASSLDIAGGNTGELFF.

This clone was recorded a few times. The rearrangement joins TRBV15 to TRBJ1-2, with D possibly being TRBD1 (6 bases). Trimming took off 1 base at V and 1 base at J, with 7 bases between the two ends. Germline-derived CDR1 and CDR2 are LNHNV and YYDKDF (reference sequence). This CDR3 region has 14 residues. CDR3 sequence: CATSRGTVNYGYTF. The CDR3 DNA reads TGTGCCACCAGCAGAGGGACAGTTAACTATGGCTACACCTTC. Together with reference TRBV15 and TRBJ1-2, the CDR3 gives the full variable domain: DAMVIQNPRYQVTQFGKPVTLSCSQTLNHNVMYWYQQKSSQAPKLLFHYYDKDFNNEADTPDNFQSRRPNTSFCFLDIRSPGLGDTAMYLCATSRGTVNYGYTFGSGTRLTVV.

The chain is built from TRBV19 and TRBJ2-4, with TRBD2 matching over 10 bases. In germline, CDR1 is LNHDA, CDR2 SQIVND (reference sequence). This CDR3 contains 16 residues. V lost 5 bases, J lost 2 bases, and 6 bases stayed unmatched. The CDR3 loop is CASSLQRGGSKNIQYF. In DNA form, the CDR3 reads TGTGCCAGTAGTCTGCAGCGGGGGGGCTCCAAAAACATTCAGTACTTC. Complete variable domain (other parts from reference TRBV19 and TRBJ2-4): DGGITQSPKYLFRKEGQNVTLSCEQNLNHDAMYWYRQDPGQGLRLIYYSQIVNDFQKGDIAEGYSVSREKKESFPLTVTSAQKNPTAFYLCASSLQRGGSKNIQYFGAGTRLSVL.